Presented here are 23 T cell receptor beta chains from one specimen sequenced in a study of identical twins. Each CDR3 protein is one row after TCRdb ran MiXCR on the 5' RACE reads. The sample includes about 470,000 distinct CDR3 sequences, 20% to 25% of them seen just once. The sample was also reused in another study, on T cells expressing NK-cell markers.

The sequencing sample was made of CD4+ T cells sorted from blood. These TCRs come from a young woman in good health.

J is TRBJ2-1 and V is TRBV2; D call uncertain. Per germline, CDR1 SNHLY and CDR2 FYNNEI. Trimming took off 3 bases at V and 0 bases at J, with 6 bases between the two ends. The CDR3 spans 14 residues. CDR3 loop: CASSDHPSYNEQFF. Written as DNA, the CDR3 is TGTGCCAGCAGTGACCACCCCTCCTACAATGAGCAGTTCTTC. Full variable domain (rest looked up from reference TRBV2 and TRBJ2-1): EPEVTQTPSHQVTQMGQEVILRCVPISNHLYFYWYRQILGQKVEFLVSFYNNEISEKSEIFDDQFSVERPDGSNFTLKIRSTKLEDSAMYFCASSDHPSYNEQFFGPGTRLTVL.

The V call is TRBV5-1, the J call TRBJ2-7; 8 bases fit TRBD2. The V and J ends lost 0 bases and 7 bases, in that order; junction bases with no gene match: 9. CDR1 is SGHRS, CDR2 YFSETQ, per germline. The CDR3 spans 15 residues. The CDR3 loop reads CASSLEGGRSREQYF. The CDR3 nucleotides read TGCGCCAGCAGCTTGGAAGGCGGGAGGTCGAGGGAGCAGTACTTC.

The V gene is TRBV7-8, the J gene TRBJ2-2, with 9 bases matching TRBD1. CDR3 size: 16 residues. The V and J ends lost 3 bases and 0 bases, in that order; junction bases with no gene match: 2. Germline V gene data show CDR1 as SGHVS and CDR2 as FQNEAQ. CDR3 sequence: CASSFRTGANTGELFF. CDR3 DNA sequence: TGTGCCAGCAGCTTTAGGACAGGGGCGAACACCGGGGAGCTGTTTTTT.

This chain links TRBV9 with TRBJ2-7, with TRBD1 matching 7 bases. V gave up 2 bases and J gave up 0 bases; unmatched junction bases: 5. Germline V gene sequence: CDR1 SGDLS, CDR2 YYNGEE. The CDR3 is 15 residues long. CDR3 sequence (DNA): TGTGCCAGCAGCGTGGGGGCAGGGGGCTCCTACGAGCAGTACTTC. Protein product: CASSVGAGGSYEQYF.

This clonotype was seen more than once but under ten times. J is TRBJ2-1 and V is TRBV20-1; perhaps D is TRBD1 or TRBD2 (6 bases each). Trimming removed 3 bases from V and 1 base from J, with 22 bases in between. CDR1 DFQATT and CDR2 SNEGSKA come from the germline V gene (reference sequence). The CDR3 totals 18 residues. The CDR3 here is CSASRGVAIGVSYNEQFF. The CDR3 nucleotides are TGCAGTGCTAGTAGGGGGGTCGCGATCGGGGTATCCTACAATGAGCAGTTCTTC.

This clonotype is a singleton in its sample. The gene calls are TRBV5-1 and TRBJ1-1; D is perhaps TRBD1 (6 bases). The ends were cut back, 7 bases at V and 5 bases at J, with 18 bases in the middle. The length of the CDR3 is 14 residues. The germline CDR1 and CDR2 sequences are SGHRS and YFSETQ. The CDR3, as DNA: TGCGCCAGCGCACCCCGGGACACATGGACTGAAGCTTTCTTT. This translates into CASAPRDTWTEAFF.

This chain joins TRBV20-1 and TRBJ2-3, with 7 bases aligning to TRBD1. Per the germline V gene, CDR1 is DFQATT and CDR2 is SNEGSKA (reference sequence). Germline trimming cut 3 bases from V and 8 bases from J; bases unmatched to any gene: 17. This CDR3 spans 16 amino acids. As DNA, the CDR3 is TGCAGTGCTAGGTTCGAGGGACAGTTACAGATAGGTACGCAGTATTTT. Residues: CSARFEGQLQIGTQYF.

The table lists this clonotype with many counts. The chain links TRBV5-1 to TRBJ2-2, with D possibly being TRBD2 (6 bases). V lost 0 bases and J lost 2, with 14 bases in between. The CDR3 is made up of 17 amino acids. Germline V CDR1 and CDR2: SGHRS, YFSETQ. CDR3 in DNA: TGCGCCAGCAGCTTGGCCCCCCTAGGGACTAACACCGGGGAGCTGTTTTTT. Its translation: CASSLAPLGTNTGELFF. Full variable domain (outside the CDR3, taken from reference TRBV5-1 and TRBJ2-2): KAGVTQTPRYLIKTRGQQVTLSCSPISGHRSVSWYQQTPGQGLQFLFEYFSETQRNKGNFPGRFSGRQFSNSRSEMNVSTLELGDSALYLCASSLAPLGTNTGELFFGEGSRLTVL.

The DNA for the CDR3 is TGCGCCAGCAGCACGGACAGGGATTCCCACGAGCAGTACTTC. Amino acids: CASSTDRDSHEQYF. The chain couples TRBV5-1 to TRBJ2-7, with 8 positions matching TRBD1. CDR3 length equals 14 residues. Trimming cost V 4 bases and J 5 bases; bases outside gene matches: 8. Germline values: CDR1 SGHRS, CDR2 YFSETQ.

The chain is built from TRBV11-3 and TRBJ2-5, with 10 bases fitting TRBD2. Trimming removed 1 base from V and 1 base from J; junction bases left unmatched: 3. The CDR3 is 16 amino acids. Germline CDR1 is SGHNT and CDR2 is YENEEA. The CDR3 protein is CASSLVAGGFQETQYF. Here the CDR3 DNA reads TGTGCCAGCAGCTTAGTAGCGGGGGGCTTCCAAGAGACCCAGTACTTC.

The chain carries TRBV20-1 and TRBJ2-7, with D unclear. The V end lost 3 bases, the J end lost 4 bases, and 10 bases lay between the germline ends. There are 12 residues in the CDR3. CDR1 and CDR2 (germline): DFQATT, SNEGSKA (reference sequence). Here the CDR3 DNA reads TGCAGTGCTAGCATGATGGGATACGAGCAGTACTTC. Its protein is CSASMMGYEQYF.

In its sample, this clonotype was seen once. The chain's CDR3 is CASSYQVLGTGQANYGYTF. DNA for the CDR3: TGTGCCAGCAGTTACCAAGTCCTTGGGACAGGCCAAGCTAACTATGGCTACACCTTC. The genes are TRBV6-5 and TRBJ1-2; TRBD1 matches at 8 bases. The CDR3 consists of 19 residues. The J segment lost 0 bases and the V segment lost 2 bases, leaving 14 bases of the junction unmatched. Germline values: CDR1 MNHEY, CDR2 SVGAGI.

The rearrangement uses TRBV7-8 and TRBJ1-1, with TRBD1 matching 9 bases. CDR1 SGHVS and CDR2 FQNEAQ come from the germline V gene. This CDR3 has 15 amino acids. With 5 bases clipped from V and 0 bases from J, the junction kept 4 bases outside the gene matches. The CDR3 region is CASSRRDRVNTEAFF. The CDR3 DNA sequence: TGTGCCAGCAGCCGCCGGGACAGGGTGAACACTGAAGCTTTCTTT.

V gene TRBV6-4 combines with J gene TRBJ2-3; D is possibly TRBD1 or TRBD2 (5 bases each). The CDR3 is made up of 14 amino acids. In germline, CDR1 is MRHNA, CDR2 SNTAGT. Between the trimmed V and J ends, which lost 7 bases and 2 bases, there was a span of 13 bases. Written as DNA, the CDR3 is TGTGCCAGCATTCGGGGCGGGCCCACAGATACGCAGTATTTT. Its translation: CASIRGGPTDTQYF.

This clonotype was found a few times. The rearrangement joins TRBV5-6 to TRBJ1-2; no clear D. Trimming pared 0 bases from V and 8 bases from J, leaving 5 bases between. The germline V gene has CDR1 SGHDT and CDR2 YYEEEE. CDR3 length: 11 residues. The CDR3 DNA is TGTGCCAGCAGCTTGGCATTGGGCTACACCTTC. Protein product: CASSLALGYTF.

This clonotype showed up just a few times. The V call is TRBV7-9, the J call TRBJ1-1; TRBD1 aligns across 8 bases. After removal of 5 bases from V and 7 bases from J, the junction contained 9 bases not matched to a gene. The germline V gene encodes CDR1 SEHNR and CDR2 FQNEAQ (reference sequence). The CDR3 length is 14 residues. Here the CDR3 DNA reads TGTGCCAGCAGCACGTACAGGGGGAAGGGTGAAGCTTTCTTT. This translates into CASSTYRGKGEAFF.

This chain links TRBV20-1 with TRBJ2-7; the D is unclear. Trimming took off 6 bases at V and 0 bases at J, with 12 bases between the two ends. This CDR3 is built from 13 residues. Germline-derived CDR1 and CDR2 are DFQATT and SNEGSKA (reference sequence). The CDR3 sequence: CSARSPFSYEQYF. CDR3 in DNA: TGCAGTGCCCGATCCCCCTTCTCCTACGAGCAGTACTTC.

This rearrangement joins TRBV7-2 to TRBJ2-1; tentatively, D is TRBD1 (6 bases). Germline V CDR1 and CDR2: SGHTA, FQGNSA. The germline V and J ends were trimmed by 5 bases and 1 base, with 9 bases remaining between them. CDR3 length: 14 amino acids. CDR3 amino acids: CASSGRGSYNEQFF. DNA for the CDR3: TGTGCCAGCAGCGGAAGGGGGTCCTACAATGAGCAGTTCTTC.

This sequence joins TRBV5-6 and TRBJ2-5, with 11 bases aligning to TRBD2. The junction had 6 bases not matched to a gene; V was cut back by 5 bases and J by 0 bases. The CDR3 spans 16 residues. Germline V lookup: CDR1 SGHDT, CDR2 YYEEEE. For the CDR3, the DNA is TGTGCCAGCAGTTACGGACTAGCGGGCGACCAAGAGACCCAGTACTTC. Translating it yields CASSYGLAGDQETQYF.

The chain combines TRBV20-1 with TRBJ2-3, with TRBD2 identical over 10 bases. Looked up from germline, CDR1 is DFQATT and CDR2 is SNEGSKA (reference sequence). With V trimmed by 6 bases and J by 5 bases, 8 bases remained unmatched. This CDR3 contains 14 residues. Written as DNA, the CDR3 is TGCAGTGCACAAGCGGGGGGGCCGGTAGATACGCAGTATTTT. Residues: CSAQAGGPVDTQYF.

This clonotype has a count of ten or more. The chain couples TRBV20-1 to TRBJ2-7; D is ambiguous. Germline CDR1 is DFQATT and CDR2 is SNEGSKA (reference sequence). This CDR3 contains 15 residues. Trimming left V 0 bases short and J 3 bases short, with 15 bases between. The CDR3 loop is CSARDGRHALYEQYF. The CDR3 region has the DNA TGCAGTGCTAGAGATGGCCGGCATGCCCTCTACGAGCAGTACTTC.

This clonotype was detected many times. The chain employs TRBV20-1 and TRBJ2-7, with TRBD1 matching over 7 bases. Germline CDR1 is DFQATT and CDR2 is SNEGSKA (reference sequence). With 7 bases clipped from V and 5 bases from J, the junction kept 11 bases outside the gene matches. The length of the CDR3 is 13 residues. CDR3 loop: CSVPRTGVNEQYF. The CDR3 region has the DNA TGCAGTGTTCCCAGGACAGGAGTCAACGAGCAGTACTTC.

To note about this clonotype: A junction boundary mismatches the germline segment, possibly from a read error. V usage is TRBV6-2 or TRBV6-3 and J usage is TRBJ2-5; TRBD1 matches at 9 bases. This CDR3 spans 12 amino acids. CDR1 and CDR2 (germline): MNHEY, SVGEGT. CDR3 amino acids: CASSYRPGQGDF. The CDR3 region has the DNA TGTGCCAGCAGTTACAGGCCGGGACAGGGAGACTTC.